A selection of T cell receptor beta chains follows, all from one sample in a study of T cell clonotyping in hematopoietic cell transplantation. Profiling relied on immunoSEQ multiplex PCR, and the TCRdb table lists in-frame clones only, not all of them. The sample has more than 9,000 clones; around 86% are singletons. The sample in question was peripheral blood mononuclear cells, obtained before stem cell transplant. These receptor sequences come from a woman aged 45 to 65 with chronic myeloid leukemia. Some clones in this sample may be carry-over from other donors' samples. Each CDR3 is given with its conserved first and last residue. D genes are given only for firm matches. Clone size, where shown, is once, few, many, or a class for clones that have expanded.

TRBJ1-1,TRBV28,.,.,CASTTYRENTEAFF,TGTGCCAGCACCACATACAGGGAAAACACTGAAGCTTTCTTT
TRBJ2-7,TRBV11-1,TRBD1,.,CASSLGQGDSYEQYF,TGTGCCAGCAGCTTAGGACAGGGGGACTCCTACGAGCAGTACTTC
TRBJ2-4,TRBV4-2,TRBD1,.,CASSDRGTKNIQYF,TGTGCCAGCAGCGACAGGGGGACCAAAAACATTCAGTACTTC
TRBJ2-2,TRBV5-6,.,.,CASSLGRANTGELFF,TGTGCCAGCAGCTTGGGTCGGGCTAACACCGGGGAGCTGTTTTTT
TRBJ2-1,TRBV19,TRBD2,.,CASEREAYNEQFF,TGTGCCAGTGAGCGGGAGGCCTACAATGAGCAGTTCTTC
TRBJ2-1,TRBV7-3,.,.,CASSLTASNEQFF,TGTGCCAGCAGCTTAACGGCATCGAATGAGCAGTTCTTC
TRBJ1-1,TRBV4-1,TRBD1,few,CASSHRDREEAFF,TGCGCCAGCAGCCATCGGGACAGGGAAGAAGCTTTCTTT
TRBJ2-7,TRBV25-1,.,.,CASGVRNYEQYF,TGTGCCAGCGGCGTTAGGAATTACGAGCAGTACTTC
TRBJ1-1,TRBV6-5,TRBD1,.,CASSLQGGFSTEAFF,TGTGCCAGCAGTTTACAGGGGGGATTCTCCACTGAAGCTTTCTTT
TRBJ1-1,TRBV7-2,TRBD1,.,CASSYWGQGASRTEAFF,TGTGCCAGCAGCTATTGGGGACAGGGGGCTAGTCGGACTGAAGCTTTCTTT
TRBJ1-3,TRBV10-3,.,.,CAITSGLGNTIYF,TGTGCCATCACCTCGGGGCTAGGAAACACCATATATTTT
TRBJ1-1,TRBV2,TRBD1,.,CASSELDRGRPEAFF,TGTGCCAGCAGTGAATTGGACAGGGGACGTCCTGAAGCTTTCTTT
TRBJ2-7,TRBV7-8,TRBD1,.,CASSLSPVTGNYEQYF,TGTGCCAGCAGCCTCAGCCCGGTGACAGGGAACTACGAGCAGTACTTC
TRBJ1-1,TRBV5-6,.,.,CASSTDGSEAFF,TGTGCCAGCAGCACGGATGGGTCTGAAGCTTTCTTT
TRBJ1-5,TRBV30,.,.,CAWSSEMRQPQHF,TGTGCCTGGAGTTCAGAGATGCGACAGCCCCAGCATTTT
TRBJ1-5,TRBV30,TRBD1,.,CAWSEGASNQPQHF,TGTGCCTGGAGTGAGGGGGCCAGCAATCAGCCCCAGCATTTT
TRBJ2-2,TRBV19,.,.,CASSITNTGELFF,TGTGCCAGTAGTATAACGAACACCGGGGAGCTGTTTTTT
TRBJ1-2,TRBV30,.,.,CAWGDYGYTF,TGTGCCTGGGGGGACTATGGCTACACCTTC
TRBJ1-2,TRBV30,TRBD1,.,CAWSKTGAGGYTF,TGTGCCTGGAGTAAGACAGGGGCCGGTGGCTACACCTTC
TRBJ2-1,TRBV6-1,.,.,CASSERLSSYNEQFF,TGTGCCAGCAGTGAACGGTTAAGCTCCTACAATGAGCAGTTCTTC
TRBJ2-1,TRBV7-2,TRBD2,.,CASSHDRTSGISNEQFF,TGTGCCAGCAGCCACGACCGGACTAGCGGGATTTCAAATGAGCAGTTCTTC
TRBJ2-1,TRBV11-2,.,.,CASSLLAHEQFF,TGTGCCAGCAGCTTACTAGCGCATGAGCAGTTCTTC
TRBJ1-5,TRBV2,.,.,CASRGTRGYNQPQHF,TGTGCCAGCAGGGGGACAAGGGGTTACAATCAGCCCCAGCATTTT
TRBJ2-1,TRBV4-1,TRBD1,.,CASSQERDRGPLTYNEQFF,TGCGCCAGCAGCCAAGAGAGGGACAGGGGGCCCCTAACCTACAATGAGCAGTTCTTC
TRBJ2-7,TRBV7-2,.,few,CASSATRTSYEQYF,TGTGCCAGCAGCGCTACTAGGACCTCCTACGAGCAGTACTTC
TRBJ2-7,TRBV7-6,.,.,CASSLGAAAYEQYF,TGTGCCAGCAGCTTAGGGGCCGCTGCCTACGAGCAGTACTTC
TRBJ1-5,TRBV30,.,.,CAFSPHRYSNQPQHF,TGTGCCTTTTCCCCACACCGATATAGCAATCAGCCCCAGCATTTT
TRBJ1-6,TRBV5-1,.,.,CATRPGVVDSPLHF,TGCGCCACCAGACCCGGGGTCGTCGATTCACCCCTCCACTTT
TRBJ2-2,TRBV7-3,.,.,CASSLGVANTGELFF,TGTGCCAGCAGCCTTGGCGTGGCGAACACCGGGGAGCTGTTTTTT
TRBJ2-5,TRBV2,.,.,CASSRANQGLETQYF,TGTGCCAGCAGCCGGGCGAACCAGGGGTTGGAGACCCAGTACTTC
TRBJ1-3,TRBV22-1,.,.,CPGSARTGTTSGNTIYF,TGTCCTGGGAGCGCACGTACGGGGACAACCTCTGGAAACACCATATATTTT
TRBJ2-7,TRBV5-6,TRBD2,.,CASSFGTSGNYEQYF,TGTGCCAGCAGCTTTGGGACTAGCGGGAACTACGAGCAGTACTTC
TRBJ1-4,TRBV7-2,.,.,CASSFSVHHRASDEKLFF,TGTGCCAGCAGCTTTAGTGTCCATCACAGGGCCTCGGATGAAAAACTGTTTTTT